A single sample is the source of the 14 T cell receptor beta chains below, sequenced in a study of response to subunit inactivated influenza vaccine. TCRdb processed the RT-PCR reads anew with MiXCR; each CDR3 protein has one entry. The repertoire has hundreds of thousands of distinct CDR3 sequences, around 8% of them found once; the top ten carry 10% to 15%. Sequenced here: PBMCs from blood, sampled around 25 months after vaccination. These receptors all come from a man between 50 and 75 years old who received an inactivated influenza vaccine.

At least ten counts were recorded for this clonotype. The chain has TRBV12-3 or TRBV12-4 and TRBJ2-7; perhaps TRBD2 as D (5 bases). CDR3 size: 12 residues. Trimming took off 5 bases at V and 6 bases at J, with 11 bases between the two ends. This CDR3 is CASSIGVGEQYF. CDR3 sequence (DNA): TGTGCCAGCAGTATCGGGGTAGGCGAGCAGTACTTC.

This clonotype was detected ten times or more. The chain recombines TRBV6-2 or TRBV6-3 with TRBJ2-7, with D hard to call. CDR3 length: 13 residues. V dropped 5 bases and J dropped 3 bases, with 11 bases sitting between them. Germline CDR1 and CDR2: MNHEY and SVGEGT. For the CDR3, the DNA is TGTGCCAGCAGTCGGGCCCTAAACTACGAGCAGTACTTC. Protein sequence: CASSRALNYEQYF.

Many counts were recorded for this clonotype. The J gene is TRBJ1-1, the V gene TRBV6-2 or TRBV6-3; 8 nucleotides align to TRBD1. CDR1 is MNHEY, CDR2 SVGEGT, per germline. V lost 5 bases to trimming and J lost 5 bases; unmatched junction nucleotides: 7. CDR3 length: 14 residues. CDR3 sequence reads: CASSGTGPRTEAFF. CDR3 sequence (DNA): TGTGCCAGCAGTGGGACAGGTCCCAGGACTGAAGCTTTCTTT.

Comments on this clonotype: This may stem from a read error, because a much larger clone lies one nucleotide away. The chain combines TRBV12-3 or TRBV12-4 with TRBJ2-6, with 7 bases aligning to TRBD1. CDR3 length: 13 amino acids. The CDR3 nucleotides are TGTGCCAGCAGCCTCCAGGGGGTCAACGTCCTGACTTTC. Its translation is CASSLQGVNVLTF.

This clonotype was recorded at least ten times. The chain employs TRBV20-1 and TRBJ2-7; D not resolved. The CDR3 consists of 12 residues. Trimming took off 1 base at V and 2 bases at J, with 6 bases between the two ends. Germline V CDR1 and CDR2: DFQATT, SNEGSKA (reference sequence). The DNA for the CDR3 is TGCAGTGCTAGAGGGCAAGCCTACGAGCAGTACTTC. Residues: CSARGQAYEQYF.

This clonotype was detected many times. The chain has TRBV9 and TRBJ2-3; D might be TRBD2 (5 bases). The CDR3 is 15 residues long. Deletions cut 0 bases from V and 2 bases from J, with 10 bases between. Germline CDR1 and CDR2: SGDLS and YYNGEE. The CDR3 sequence: CASSVGSDPTDTQYF. CDR3 coding DNA: TGTGCCAGCAGCGTAGGTAGCGACCCCACAGATACGCAGTATTTT.

This clonotype was counted a few times. The rearrangement joins TRBV3-1 to TRBJ1-2; unclear D gene. This CDR3 spans 13 amino acids. Trimming left V 1 base short and J 8 bases short, with 11 bases between. Looked up from germline, CDR1 is LGHDT and CDR2 is YNNKEL (reference sequence). DNA of the CDR3: TGTGCCAGCAGCCAAGTAAGCAGAGGCGGCTACACCTTC. Translating gives CASSQVSRGGYTF.

The genes are TRBV4-3 and TRBJ2-7; the D gene is possibly TRBD2 (6 bases). Germline lookup yields CDR1 LGHNA and CDR2 YSLEER. V dropped 0 bases and J dropped 0 bases, with 12 bases sitting between them. The CDR3 is made up of 16 amino acids. Here the CDR3 reads CASSQDLGGYSYEQYF. CDR3 bases: TGCGCCAGCAGCCAAGATCTCGGGGGATACTCCTACGAGCAGTACTTC.

This chain links TRBV7-8 with TRBJ1-5; TRBD1 matches at 8 bases. With 5 bases clipped from V and 3 bases from J, the junction kept 12 bases outside the gene matches. The CDR3 loop spans 17 amino acids. CDR1 is SGHVS, CDR2 FQNEAQ, per germline. CDR3 coding DNA: TGTGCCAGCAGCCCCCTGGGAACAGGGGGACACAATCAGCCCCAGCATTTT. Translated, it gives CASSPLGTGGHNQPQHF.

This rearrangement joins TRBV7-9 to TRBJ1-2; a possible D gene is TRBD1 (5 bases). The germline V gene encodes CDR1 SEHNR and CDR2 FQNEAQ (reference sequence). The CDR3 sequence is 17 residues long. V was clipped by 5 bases and J by 3 bases, with 22 bases between them. CDR3 DNA sequence: TGTGCCAGCAGCCGGTTACGGGACGAAGGGACCTACTATGGCTACACCTTC. Residues: CASSRLRDEGTYYGYTF.

This clonotype was counted ten times or more. This chain connects TRBV7-8 to TRBJ2-7; D unresolved. CDR1 is SGHVS and CDR2 is FQNEAQ in the germline V gene. The CDR3 contains 13 residues. V was shortened by 0 bases and J by 3 bases, with 6 bases between the two germline ends. The CDR3 DNA follows: TGTGCCAGCAGCTTAGCCGACTTCTACGAGCAGTACTTC. Protein sequence: CASSLADFYEQYF.

This clonotype was observed a handful of times. The chain has TRBV18 and TRBJ1-3; the D gene is possibly TRBD1 (6 bases). Between the trimmed V and J ends, which lost 1 base and 4 bases, there was a span of 11 bases. Germline CDR1 KGHSH, CDR2 LQKENI. The CDR3 has 15 amino acids. The CDR3 protein is CASSPLIGQGNTIYF. The CDR3 DNA sequence: TGTGCCAGCTCACCACTTATCGGACAGGGAAACACCATATATTTT.

This clonotype was seen only a few times. The gene calls are TRBV3-1 and TRBJ2-1; no firm D call. V shed 0 bases and J shed 0 bases, with 15 bases lying between them. Per the germline V gene, CDR1 is LGHDT and CDR2 is YNNKEL (reference sequence). The CDR3 runs to 18 residues. The CDR3 protein is CASSQEYSGRSSYNEQFF. CDR3 DNA: TGTGCCAGCAGCCAAGAATATTCGGGCCGAAGCTCCTACAATGAGCAGTTCTTC.

At least ten counts were recorded for this clonotype. The chain uses TRBV20-1 and TRBJ1-1; unclear D gene. The CDR3 is 14 amino acids. Per germline, CDR1 DFQATT and CDR2 SNEGSKA (reference sequence). V shed 3 bases and J shed 1 base, with 12 bases lying between them. CDR3 sequence (DNA): TGCAGTGCTAGTACTTGGGGTACGAACACTGAAGCTTTCTTT. Protein: CSASTWGTNTEAFF.